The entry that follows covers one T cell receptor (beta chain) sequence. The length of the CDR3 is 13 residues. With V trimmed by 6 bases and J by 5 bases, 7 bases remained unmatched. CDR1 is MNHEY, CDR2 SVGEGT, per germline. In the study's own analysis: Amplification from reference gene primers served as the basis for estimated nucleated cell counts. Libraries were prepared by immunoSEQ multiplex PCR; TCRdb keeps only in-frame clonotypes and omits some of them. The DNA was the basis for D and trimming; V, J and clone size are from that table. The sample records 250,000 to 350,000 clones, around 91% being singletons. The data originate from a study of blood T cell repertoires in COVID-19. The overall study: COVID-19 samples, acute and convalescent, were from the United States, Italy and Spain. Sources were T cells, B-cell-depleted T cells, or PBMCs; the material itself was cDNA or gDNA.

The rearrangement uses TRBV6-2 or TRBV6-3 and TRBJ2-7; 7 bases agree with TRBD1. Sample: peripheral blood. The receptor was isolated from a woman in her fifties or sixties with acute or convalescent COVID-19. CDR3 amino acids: CASSETGSHEQYF. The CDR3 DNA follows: TGTGCCAGCAGCGAGACAGGGTCCCACGAGCAGTACTTC.